The clone carrying this TCR beta chain was seen at least ten times. Germline CDR1 reads SGHAT; CDR2 reads FQNNGV. The CDR3 consists of 16 residues. The V end was cut by 7 bases, the J end by 3 bases, with 19 bases between. Researchers took RNA transcripts and amplified the TCR beta CDR3 regions from them. When the TCR CDR3 underwent first-round RT-PCR, the HTBI primer set was used. TCRdb called the multiplex PCR reads again in MiXCR, with one record for every CDR3 protein. The table includes 450,000 to 650,000 distinct CDR3 sequences, 14% detected once. Investigators excluded patients with uncontrolled infection, other autoimmune disease, pregnancy or lactation. The sample is drawn from a study of T cells in Graves' hyperthyroidism and ophthalmopathy.

This chain uses TRBV11-2 with TRBJ1-3; a possible D gene is TRBD1 (6 bases). The sequenced material came from blood. The sequence was collected from a woman aged 18-29 years with Graves' ophthalmopathy. CDR3 amino acids: CASTLQPGGNGNTIYF. The CDR3 DNA sequence: TGTGCCAGCACCCTACAACCGGGGGGCAATGGAAACACCATATATTTT.